This T cell receptor (beta chain) was sequenced in a study of metastatic and nonmetastatic thyroid tumors. Study as a whole: Repertoires from malignant and benign thyroid patients were compared across blood and tumor or nodule tissue.

Concerning this clone itself: As yet, its antigen is unknown.

Overall study findings and caveats: A significant increase in TCR beta diversity was reportedly seen in malignant thyroid tumors relative to benign nodules, in blood and tumor.

All patients reached thyroid surgery having received no treatment beforehand. The germline V gene encodes CDR1 SGHTA and CDR2 FQGTGA. Trimming pared 3 bases from V and 5 bases from J, leaving 11 bases between. The CDR3 sequence is 14 residues long. Through MiXCR, TCRdb re-clonotyped the PCR reads. There are 21,000 or so clones in the sample; approximately 19% occur only once, and around a quarter lies in the top ten. This rearrangement joins TRBV7-3 to TRBJ2-1; D gene uncertain. The sample was blood. This receptor was taken from a female donor with papillary thyroid cancer or a benign thyroid nodule (not recorded which). Some clones in this sample may be carry-over from other donors' samples. The CDR3 coding sequence is TGTGCCAGCAGCTTTAGTGCACTCCACAATGAGCAGTTCTTC. Protein sequence: CASSFSALHNEQFF.